Presented here are 10 T cell receptor beta chains from one specimen sequenced in a study of blood T cell repertoires in COVID-19. Data came from immunoSEQ multiplex PCR; TCRdb stores just in-frame clones and leaves some out. The sample consists of roughly 44,000 clones, around nine tenths of them appearing once. The source material was peripheral blood. The receptors were sampled from an elderly man with acute or convalescent COVID-19.

The chain combines TRBV7-2 with TRBJ1-2, with D perhaps TRBD1 (5 bases). The CDR3 is 14 amino acids. V gave up 2 bases and J gave up 4 bases, with 11 bases separating them. Germline V CDR1 and CDR2: SGHTA, FQGNSA. The CDR3 reads CASSLFAGPYGYTF. The CDR3 bases are TGTGCCAGCAGCTTATTTGCAGGGCCCTATGGCTACACCTTC.

This clone was seen a single time. The chain links TRBV29-1 to TRBJ2-7; 8 bases match TRBD1. CDR3 length: 14 amino acids. Germline V gene lookup returns CDR1 SQVTM and CDR2 ANQGSEA. J was trimmed by 0 bases and V by 5 bases; bases with no gene match: 6. The CDR3 loop reads CSVTTGGSSYEQYF. The CDR3 bases are TGCAGCGTTACTACAGGGGGTTCCTCCTACGAGCAGTACTTC.

This sequence joins TRBV28 and TRBJ1-6; TRBD1 aligns across 8 bases. The CDR3 length is 14 residues. From germline, CDR1 is MDHEN and CDR2 SYDVKM. The V gene end was trimmed by 6 bases and the J gene end by 7 bases; junction bases not matched to a gene: 5. CDR3 in DNA: TGTGCCAGCAGGCGACAGGGGACAAATTCACCCCTCCACTTT. Its protein is CASRRQGTNSPLHF.

The chain recombines TRBV15 with TRBJ2-3, with 8 bases fitting TRBD2. Trimming took 5 bases from V and 4 from J; bases not matched to a gene: 5. Germline V lookup: CDR1 LNHNV, CDR2 YYDKDF (reference sequence). The CDR3 has 14 amino acids. CDR3 loop: CATSAGLGADTQYF. As DNA, the CDR3 is TGTGCCACCAGCGCGGGACTAGGAGCAGATACGCAGTATTTT.

This clone was picked up a small number of times. The rearrangement links TRBV27 to TRBJ2-5; 7 bases fit TRBD2. V was pared by 2 bases and J by 6 bases, with 12 bases of the junction left unmatched. The CDR3 is 16 residues long. The V gene's germline CDR1 is MNHEY and CDR2 SMNVEV (reference sequence). The DNA of the CDR3 is TGTGCCAGCAGTTTAAGTTCGAATGCGGGGGTAAAGACCCAGTACTTC. Protein product: CASSLSSNAGVKTQYF.

In this sample, this clone turned up a few times. The CDR3 sequence is CAISRGLNTEAFF. Here the CDR3 DNA reads TGTGCCATCAGTCGCGGGCTGAACACTGAAGCTTTCTTT. The chain couples TRBV10-3 to TRBJ1-1; D remains unclear. Trimming took off 5 bases at V and 0 bases at J, with 7 bases between the two ends. Germline CDR1 reads ENHRY; CDR2 reads SYGVKD. This CDR3 is 13 amino acids long.

A few counts support this clone. The chain is built from TRBV5-1 and TRBJ1-4; perhaps TRBD1 as D (5 bases). Germline V gives CDR1 SGHRS, CDR2 YFSETQ. CDR3 length: 14 amino acids. The germline V and J ends were trimmed by 5 bases and 8 bases, with 16 bases remaining between them. CDR3 in DNA: TGCGCCAGCAGTTCAGGGTCATGGGGAGAAAAACTGTTTTTT. Translated: CASSSGSWGEKLFF.

This chain links TRBV10-3 with TRBJ1-4, with no clear D. V lost 2 bases, J lost 4 bases, and 8 bases lay in between. The CDR3 runs to 14 residues. Per germline, CDR1 ENHRY and CDR2 SYGVKD. The CDR3 DNA reads as TGTGCCATCAGTGAGACGTCAGTTAATGAAAAACTGTTTTTT. Translating it yields CAISETSVNEKLFF.

This chain connects TRBV7-9 to TRBJ1-1; D gene unclear. Trimming took 7 bases from V and 1 from J, leaving 13 bases between them. CDR3 length: 14 residues. Germline V gives CDR1 SEHNR, CDR2 FQNEAQ (reference sequence). The CDR3 loop is CASTSTRGNTEAFF. Here the CDR3 DNA reads TGTGCCAGCACTTCCACCCGGGGGAACACTGAAGCTTTCTTT.

This clone was counted a few times. The chain combines TRBV27 with TRBJ1-5, with 7 bases identical to TRBD1. CDR3 length equals 15 residues. The germline gives CDR1 MNHEY, CDR2 SMNVEV (reference sequence). With V trimmed by 6 bases and J by 4 bases, 9 bases remained unmatched. The DNA of the CDR3 is TGTGCCAGCAGAGGGGGCGGGGTGGTTAATCAGCCCCAGCATTTT. Protein product: CASRGGGVVNQPQHF.